One TCR beta chain is described in this entry. The V end was cut by 6 bases, the J end by 7 bases, with 16 bases between. The germline V gene has CDR1 SGHNT and CDR2 YENEEA. This CDR3 region has 13 residues. Profiling relied on immunoSEQ multiplex PCR, and the TCRdb table lists in-frame clones only, not all of them. The table lists about 40,000 clones, about 89% of them singletons. The sample originates from a study of T cell changes during pregnancy in multiple sclerosis. Sequences were derived from CD4+ T cells from peripheral blood mononuclear cells, sampled in the first trimester of pregnancy. The TCR sequence derives from a female donor with multiple sclerosis, enrolled in a pregnancy study. The rearrangement joins TRBV11-3 to TRBJ2-7, with D possibly TRBD2 on 6 matching bases. The chain's CDR3 is CASRSTVGGEQYF. CDR3 DNA sequence: TGTGCCAGCAGGAGCACCGTAGGAGGGGAGCAGTACTTC.